Here is one TCR beta chain with its context. Its antigen is not known. These data are taken from a study of long-term antiretroviral therapy in people with HIV. In the United States, treatment was given to all participants with HIV. Overall study findings and caveats: Blood in the study was drawn between about 2003 and 2017, possibly under older ART regimens, which may be less effective than current ones. Diversity measured after ART increased yet remained under transplant donor controls. Adherence to ART, viral resistance and therapy changes lacked any data.

With survey level as its setting, the immunoSEQ assay was v3.0. Assay used: immunoSEQ multiplex PCR; TCRdb lists only in-frame clones, some missing. The sample lists 23,000 or so clones; 81% were seen once. The V gene's germline CDR1 is SGHDN and CDR2 FVKESK. This CDR3 region has 13 residues. V lost 1 base to trimming and J lost 4 bases, with 8 bases between them. The V and J genes are TRBV14 and TRBJ2-7; D gene unclear. Specimen: unsorted PBMCs, collected 0.1 years before starting antiretroviral therapy. This clonotype was sampled from a man aged 40-55 years with HIV. The CDR3 sequence: CASSQGLGYEQYF. The CDR3 DNA sequence: TGTGCCAGCAGCCAAGGACTCGGGTACGAGCAGTACTTC.